This T cell receptor beta chain appears in the sequencing data of a study of blood T cell repertoires in COVID-19. Study-wide background: Whether acute or convalescent, the COVID-19 samples came from the United States, Italy and Spain. In each case, the material was cDNA or gDNA derived from T cells, B-cell-depleted T cells, or PBMCs.

Germline V gives CDR1 MDHEN, CDR2 SYDVKM. This CDR3 has 15 amino acids. Trimming cost V 5 bases and J 0 bases, with 14 bases left between them. The data were produced by immunoSEQ multiplex PCR, yet TCRdb's version contains in-frame clones alone and is incomplete. The table shows 120,000 to 150,000 clones, with 84% occurring only once. This clone was found once. The rearrangement uses TRBV28 and TRBJ2-7, with D possibly matching TRBD1 (6 bases). Source material: peripheral blood. The origin of this receptor is a human donor in a cohort sampled during active COVID-19. As DNA, the CDR3 is TGTGCCAGCAGTCGAACAGGGTCTAGCTCCTACGAGCAGTACTTC. This codes for CASSRTGSSSYEQYF.